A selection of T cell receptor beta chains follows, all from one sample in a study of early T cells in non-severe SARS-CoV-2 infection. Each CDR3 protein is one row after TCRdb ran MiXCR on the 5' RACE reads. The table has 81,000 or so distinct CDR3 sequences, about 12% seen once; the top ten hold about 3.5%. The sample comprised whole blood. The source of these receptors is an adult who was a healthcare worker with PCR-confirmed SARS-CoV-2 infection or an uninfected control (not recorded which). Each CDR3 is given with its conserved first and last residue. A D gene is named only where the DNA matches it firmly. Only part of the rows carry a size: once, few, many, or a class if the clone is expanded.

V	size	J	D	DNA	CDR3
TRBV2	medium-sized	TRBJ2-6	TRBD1	TGTGCCAGCAGTGACAGGGGGCTCCTCTCTGGGGCCAACGTCCTGACTTTC	CASSDRGLLSGANVLTF
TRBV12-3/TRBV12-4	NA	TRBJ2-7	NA	TGTGCCAGCAGTTTTGCGGGTCACCACGAGCAGTACTTC	CASSFAGHHEQYF
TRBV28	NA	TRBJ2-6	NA	TGTGCCAGCAGTACGGGGAACTCTGGGGCCAACGTCCTGACTTTC	CASSTGNSGANVLTF
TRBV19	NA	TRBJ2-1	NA	TGTGCCAGTAGTATAGGTGGGGGGCTGAATGAGCAGTTCTTC	CASSIGGGLNEQFF
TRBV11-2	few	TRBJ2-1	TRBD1	TGTGCCAGCAGCTCCGGGACAGGAAGGCTCTTCTTC	CASSSGTGRLFF
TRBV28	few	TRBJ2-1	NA	TGTGCCAGCAGCGAGCAGCAGGGCTACAATGAGCAGTTCTTC	CASSEQQGYNEQFF
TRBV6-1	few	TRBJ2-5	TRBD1	TGTGCCAGCAGGAAGACAGGGACCCAAGAGACCCAGTACTTC	CASRKTGTQETQYF
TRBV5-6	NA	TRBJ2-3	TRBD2	TGTGCCAGCAGCGGACTAGCGACTAGCACAGATACGCAGTATTTT	CASSGLATSTDTQYF
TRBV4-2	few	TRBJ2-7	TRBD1	TGTGCCAGCAGATCTCAGGGGACAGACTCCTACGAGCAGTACTTC	CASRSQGTDSYEQYF
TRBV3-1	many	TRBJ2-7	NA	TGTGCCAGCTCGCCGGGGACGTCTTACTACGAGCAGTACTTC	CASSPGTSYYEQYF
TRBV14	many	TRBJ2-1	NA	TGTGCCAGCCTCCGTTATTCCCCGGGCGGTCCGAGCTCCTACAATGAGCAGTTCTTC	CASLRYSPGGPSSYNEQFF
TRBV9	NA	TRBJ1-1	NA	TGTGCCAGCAGTTACGCTGGGGCCTCGAACACTGAAGCTTTCTTT	CASSYAGASNTEAFF
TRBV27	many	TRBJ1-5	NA	TGTGCCAGCGGTCGGCCAGGGTACCAGCCCCAGCATTTT	CASGRPGYQPQHF
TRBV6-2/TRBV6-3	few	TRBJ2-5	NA	TGTGCCAGCAGTTACCCGGGAGTACAAGAGACCCAGTACTTC	CASSYPGVQETQYF
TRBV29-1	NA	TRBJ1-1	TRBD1	TGCAGCGTTGCGACGAGGACAGGGGGTGAAGCTTTCTTT	CSVATRTGGEAFF
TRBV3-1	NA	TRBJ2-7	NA	TGTGCCAGCAGCCAAGATCTAAGGGGGACCGGCTCCTACGAGCAGTACTTC	CASSQDLRGTGSYEQYF
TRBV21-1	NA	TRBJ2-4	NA	TGTGCCAGCCCCCCAGAGGTGTCCAAAAACATTCAGTACTTC	CASPPEVSKNIQYF
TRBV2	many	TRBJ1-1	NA	TGTGCCAGCAGACCTTTAGGACGGCAGAACACTGAAGCTTTCTTT	CASRPLGRQNTEAFF
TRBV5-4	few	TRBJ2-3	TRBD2	TGTGCCAGCAGCTTGGAAAAGCTAGCGGGAGTCGCAGATACGCAGTATTTT	CASSLEKLAGVADTQYF
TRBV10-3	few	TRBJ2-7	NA	TGTGCCATCAGTGAGTCAAGGGGGGGCTACGAGCAGTACTTC	CAISESRGGYEQYF
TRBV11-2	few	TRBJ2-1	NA	TGTGCCAGCAGCTTGGAAGGGAGACCCCACAATGAGCAGTTCTTC	CASSLEGRPHNEQFF
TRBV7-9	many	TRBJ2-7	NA	TGTGCCAGCAGCGACGCCTTGAAGCAGTACTTC	CASSDALKQYF
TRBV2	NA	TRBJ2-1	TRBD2	TGTGCCAGCGCCCGGGGACTAGCGGGCAATGAGCAGTTCTTC	CASARGLAGNEQFF
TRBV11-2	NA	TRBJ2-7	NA	TGTGCCAGCTCAGCAGGGAGTAACTACGAGCAGTACTTC	CASSAGSNYEQYF
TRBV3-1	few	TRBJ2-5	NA	TGTGCCAGCAGCCAGGACCTGCTCGGGGAGACCCAGTACTTC	CASSQDLLGETQYF
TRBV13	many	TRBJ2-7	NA	TGTGCCAGCAGCTTAGGCAGTAGCGGTAGCTCCTACGAGCAGTACTTC	CASSLGSSGSSYEQYF
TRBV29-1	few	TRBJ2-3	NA	TGCAGCGTTGTGCTGACAGATACGCAGTATTTT	CSVVLTDTQYF
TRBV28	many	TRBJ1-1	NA	TGTGCCAGCAGTCTCCATCGGGAAGCTTTCTTT	CASSLHREAFF
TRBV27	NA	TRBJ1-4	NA	TGTGCCAGCAGTGTTGGGACACGGATCGCTAATGAAAAACTGTTTTTT	CASSVGTRIANEKLFF
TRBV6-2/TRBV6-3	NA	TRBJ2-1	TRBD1	TGTGCCAGCACCCCCCTTCCGGGACAGGGAAGGGACCAAAGATCCTACAATGAGCAGTTCTTC	CASTPLPGQGRDQRSYNEQFF
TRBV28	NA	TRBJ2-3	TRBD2	TGTGCCAGCAGTTGGCGGGAGGGAAGCACAGATACGCAGTATTTT	CASSWREGSTDTQYF
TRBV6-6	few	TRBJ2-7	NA	TGTGCCAGCACTTACGCGGGGGAGCAGTACTTC	CASTYAGEQYF
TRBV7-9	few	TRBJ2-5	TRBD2	TGTGCCAGCAGCCCCGGAGCGGGGGGTGGGGAGACCCAGTACTTC	CASSPGAGGGETQYF
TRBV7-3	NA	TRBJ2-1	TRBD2	TGTGCCAGCAGCCGCGGGCTAGCGGGAGGGCTGGGTGAGCAGTTCTTC	CASSRGLAGGLGEQFF
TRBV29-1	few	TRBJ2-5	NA	TGCAGCTTCTTGGGAGAGACCCAGTACTTC	CSFLGETQYF
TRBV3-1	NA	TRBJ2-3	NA	TGTGCCAGCAGCCACCCGGACAAAGATACGCAGTATTTT	CASSHPDKDTQYF
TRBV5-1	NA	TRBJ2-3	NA	TGCGCCAGCATGCCCGGGACCGCAACAGATACGCAGTATTTT	CASMPGTATDTQYF
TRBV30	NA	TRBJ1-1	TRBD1	TGTGCCTTGGAGCCCCCGGCAGGGGGCCCTGAAGCTTTCTTT	CALEPPAGGPEAFF
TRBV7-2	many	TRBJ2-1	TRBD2	TGTGCCAGCAGCATTTCGGGACTAGCGGGAGAGGAGCAGTTCTTC	CASSISGLAGEEQFF
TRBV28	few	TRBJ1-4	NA	TGTGCCAGCAGTCTTTCCGGCAGGGGACGCGAGGAAAAACTGTTTTTT	CASSLSGRGREEKLFF
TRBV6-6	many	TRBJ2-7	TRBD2	TGTGCCAGCAGTCGACTAGCTTCCTACGAGCAGTACTTC	CASSRLASYEQYF
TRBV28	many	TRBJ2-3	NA	TGTGCCAGCAGTTTAGTCTCTCGGTTACCCACAGATACGCAGTATTTT	CASSLVSRLPTDTQYF
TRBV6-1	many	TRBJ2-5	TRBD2	TGTGCCAGCAGGGTGGGCACTAGCGGGAGCGGGACCCAGTACTTC	CASRVGTSGSGTQYF
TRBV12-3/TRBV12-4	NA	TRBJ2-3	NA	TGTGCCAGCAGTGGAACCCACCCCGCAGATACGCAGTATTTT	CASSGTHPADTQYF
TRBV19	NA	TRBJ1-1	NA	TGTGCCAGTAGTATAGTGGGTACAGGGAACACTGAAGCTTTCTTT	CASSIVGTGNTEAFF
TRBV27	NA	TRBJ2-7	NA	TGTGCCAGCAGTTTATCAGGCCAGGCTGGGAGCGAGCAGTACTTC	CASSLSGQAGSEQYF
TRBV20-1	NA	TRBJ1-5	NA	TGCAGTGCTAGACCCCAGTCGTCCCAGCCCCAGCATTTT	CSARPQSSQPQHF
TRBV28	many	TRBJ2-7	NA	TGTGCCAGCAGTTCCGCCTCGTACGAGCAGTACTTC	CASSSASYEQYF
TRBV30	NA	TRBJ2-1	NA	TGTGCCTGGACAAGGTCTAGCGCTGTTATCAATGAGCAGTTCTTC	CAWTRSSAVINEQFF
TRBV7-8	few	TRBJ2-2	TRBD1	TGTGCCAGCGGGGAGACAGGGGGCTACACCGGGGAGCTGTTTTTT	CASGETGGYTGELFF
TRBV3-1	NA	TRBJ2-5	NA	TGTGCCAGCAGCCGCCTTGGCGGAGCGGAGGAGACCCAGTACTTC	CASSRLGGAEETQYF